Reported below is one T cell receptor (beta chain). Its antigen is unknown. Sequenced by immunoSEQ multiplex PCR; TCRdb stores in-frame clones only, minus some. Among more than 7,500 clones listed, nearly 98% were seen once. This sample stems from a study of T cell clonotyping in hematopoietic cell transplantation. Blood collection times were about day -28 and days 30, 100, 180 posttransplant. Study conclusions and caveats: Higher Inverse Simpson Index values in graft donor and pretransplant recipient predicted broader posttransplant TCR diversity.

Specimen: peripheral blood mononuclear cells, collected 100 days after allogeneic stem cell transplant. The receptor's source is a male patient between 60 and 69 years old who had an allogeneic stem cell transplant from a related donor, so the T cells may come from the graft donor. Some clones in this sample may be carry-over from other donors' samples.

The CDR3 DNA sequence: TGTGCCAGCAGCAGACAGGGGGCTAGCACTGAAGCTTTCTTT. Translated, it gives CASSRQGASTEAFF. The V call is TRBV7-2, the J call TRBJ1-1, with TRBD1 matching 10 bases. This CDR3 has 14 amino acids. Germline V gives CDR1 SGHTA, CDR2 FQGNSA. Germline trimming cut 5 bases from V and 4 bases from J; bases unmatched to any gene: 4.